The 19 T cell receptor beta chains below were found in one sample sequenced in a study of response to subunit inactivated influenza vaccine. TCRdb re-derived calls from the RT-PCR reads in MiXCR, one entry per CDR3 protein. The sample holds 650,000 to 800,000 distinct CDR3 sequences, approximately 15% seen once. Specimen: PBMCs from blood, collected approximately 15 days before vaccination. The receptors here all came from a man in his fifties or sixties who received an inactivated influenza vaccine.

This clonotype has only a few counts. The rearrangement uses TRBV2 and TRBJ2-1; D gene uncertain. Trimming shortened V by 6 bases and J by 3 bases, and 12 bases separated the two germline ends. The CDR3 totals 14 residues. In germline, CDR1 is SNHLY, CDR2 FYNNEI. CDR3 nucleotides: TGTGCCAGCAGCGCCGGGCCTAACTACAATGAGCAGTTCTTC. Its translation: CASSAGPNYNEQFF.

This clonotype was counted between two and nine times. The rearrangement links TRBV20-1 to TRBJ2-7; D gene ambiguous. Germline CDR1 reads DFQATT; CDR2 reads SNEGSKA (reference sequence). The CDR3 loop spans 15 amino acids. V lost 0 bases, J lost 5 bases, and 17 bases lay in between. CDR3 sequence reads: CSARDSRQINHEQYF. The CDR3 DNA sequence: TGCAGTGCTAGAGATTCGAGGCAAATTAACCACGAGCAGTACTTC.

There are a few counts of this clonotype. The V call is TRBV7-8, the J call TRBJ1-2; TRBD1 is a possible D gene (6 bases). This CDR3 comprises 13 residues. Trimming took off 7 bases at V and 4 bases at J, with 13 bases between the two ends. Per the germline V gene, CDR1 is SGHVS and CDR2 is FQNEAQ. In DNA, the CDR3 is TGTGCCAGCACCCTTGGGGGGGCCTATGGCTACACCTTC. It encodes CASTLGGAYGYTF.

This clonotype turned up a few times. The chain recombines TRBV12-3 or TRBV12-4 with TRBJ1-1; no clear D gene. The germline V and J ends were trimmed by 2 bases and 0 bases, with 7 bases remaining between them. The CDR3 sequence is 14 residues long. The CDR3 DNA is TGTGCCAGCAGTTTATCCAGCATGAACACTGAAGCTTTCTTT. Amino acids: CASSLSSMNTEAFF.

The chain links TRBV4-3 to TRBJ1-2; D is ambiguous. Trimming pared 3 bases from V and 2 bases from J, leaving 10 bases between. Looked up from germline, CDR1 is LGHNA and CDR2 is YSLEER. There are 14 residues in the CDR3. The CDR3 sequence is CASSQEGSNYGYTF. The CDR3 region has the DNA TGCGCCAGCAGCCAGGAAGGGTCCAACTATGGCTACACCTTC.

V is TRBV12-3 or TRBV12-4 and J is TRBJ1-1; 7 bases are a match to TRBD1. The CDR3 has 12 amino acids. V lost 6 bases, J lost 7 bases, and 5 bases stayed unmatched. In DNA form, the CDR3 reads TGTGCCAGCAGGAACCGGGACAGTGAAGCTTTCTTT. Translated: CASRNRDSEAFF.

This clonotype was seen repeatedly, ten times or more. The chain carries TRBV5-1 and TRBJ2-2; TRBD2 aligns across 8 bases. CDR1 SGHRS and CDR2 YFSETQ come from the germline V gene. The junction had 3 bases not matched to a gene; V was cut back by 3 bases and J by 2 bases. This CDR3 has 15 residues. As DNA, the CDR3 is TGCGCCAGCAGCTGGAGCGGGGGCAACACCGGGGAGCTGTTTTTT. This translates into CASSWSGGNTGELFF.

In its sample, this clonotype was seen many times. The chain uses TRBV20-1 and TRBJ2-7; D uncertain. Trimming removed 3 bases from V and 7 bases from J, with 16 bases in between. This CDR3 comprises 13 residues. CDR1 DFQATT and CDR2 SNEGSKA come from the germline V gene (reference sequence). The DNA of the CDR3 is TGCAGTGCTAGCTCACCCCGGGCTGGGGAGCAGTACTTC. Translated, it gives CSASSPRAGEQYF.

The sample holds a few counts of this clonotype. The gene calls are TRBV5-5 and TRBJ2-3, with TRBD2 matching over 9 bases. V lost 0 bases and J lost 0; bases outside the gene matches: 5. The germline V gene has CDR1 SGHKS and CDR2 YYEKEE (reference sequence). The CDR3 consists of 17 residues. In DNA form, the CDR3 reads TGTGCCAGCAGCTTGGGACTAGCGGCCCTTAGCACAGATACGCAGTATTTT. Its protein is CASSLGLAALSTDTQYF.

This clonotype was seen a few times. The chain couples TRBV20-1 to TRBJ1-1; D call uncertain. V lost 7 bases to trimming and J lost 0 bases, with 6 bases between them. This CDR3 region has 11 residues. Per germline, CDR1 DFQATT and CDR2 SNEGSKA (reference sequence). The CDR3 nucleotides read TGCAGTGGCTGGGTGAACACTGAAGCTTTCTTT. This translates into CSGWVNTEAFF.

CDR3 bases: TGTGCCAGCAGCTTGAGCAGGAATGGCAATCAGCCCCAGCATTTT. Translation gives CASSLSRNGNQPQHF. This chain joins TRBV7-2 and TRBJ1-5; unclear D gene. CDR1 is SGHTA and CDR2 is FQGNSA in the germline V gene. The V end was cut by 3 bases, the J end by 2 bases, with 11 bases between. The CDR3 covers 15 residues.

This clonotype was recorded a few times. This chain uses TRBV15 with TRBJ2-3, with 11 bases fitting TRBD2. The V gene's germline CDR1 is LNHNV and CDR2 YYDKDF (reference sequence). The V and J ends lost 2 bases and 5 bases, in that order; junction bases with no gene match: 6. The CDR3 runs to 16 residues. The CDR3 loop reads CATSRPSGGRRDTQYF. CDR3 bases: TGTGCCACCAGCAGACCTAGCGGGGGGCGGCGAGATACGCAGTATTTT.

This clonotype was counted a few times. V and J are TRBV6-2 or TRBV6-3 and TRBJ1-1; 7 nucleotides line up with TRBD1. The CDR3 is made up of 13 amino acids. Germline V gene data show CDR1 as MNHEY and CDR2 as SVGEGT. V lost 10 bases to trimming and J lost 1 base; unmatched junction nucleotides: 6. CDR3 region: CATVDRPNTEAFF. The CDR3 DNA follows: TGTGCCACCGTGGACAGGCCGAACACTGAAGCTTTCTTT.

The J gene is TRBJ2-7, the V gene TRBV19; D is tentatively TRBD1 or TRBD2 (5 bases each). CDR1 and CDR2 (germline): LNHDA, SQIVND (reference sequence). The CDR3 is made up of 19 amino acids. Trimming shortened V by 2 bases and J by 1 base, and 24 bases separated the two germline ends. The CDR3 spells CASSIRDLYPDLHSYEQYF. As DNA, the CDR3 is TGTGCCAGTAGTATACGGGACCTCTACCCGGACCTACATTCCTACGAGCAGTACTTC.

CDR3 sequence (DNA): TGTGCCTGGAATAGGGGGCAAGGAGATACGCAGTATTTT. This sequence encodes CAWNRGQGDTQYF. J is TRBJ2-3 and V is TRBV30; 7 nucleotides line up with TRBD1. CDR1 GTSNPN and CDR2 SVGIG come from the germline V gene (reference sequence). J lost 5 bases, V lost 4 bases, and 6 bases had no gene match. The CDR3 length is 13 residues. Combining the CDR3 with reference TRBV30 and TRBJ2-3 gives the whole variable domain SQTIHQWPATLVQPVGSPLSLECTVEGTSNPNLYWYRQAAGRGLQLLFYSVGIGQISSEVPQNLSASRPQDRQFILSSKKLLLSDSGFYLCAWNRGQGDTQYFGPGTRLTVL.

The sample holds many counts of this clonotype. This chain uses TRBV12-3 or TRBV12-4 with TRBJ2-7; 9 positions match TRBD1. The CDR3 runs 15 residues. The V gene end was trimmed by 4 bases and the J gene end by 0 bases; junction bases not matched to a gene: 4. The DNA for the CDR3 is TGTGCCAGCAGTTCACGGACAGGGGACTCCTACGAGCAGTACTTC. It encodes CASSSRTGDSYEQYF.

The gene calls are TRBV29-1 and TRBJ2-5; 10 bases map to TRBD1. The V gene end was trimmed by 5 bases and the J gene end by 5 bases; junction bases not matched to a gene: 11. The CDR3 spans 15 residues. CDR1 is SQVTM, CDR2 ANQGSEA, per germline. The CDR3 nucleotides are TGCAGCGTTCTCCGCTGGACAGGGGGAAGTGAGACCCAGTACTTC. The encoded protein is CSVLRWTGGSETQYF.

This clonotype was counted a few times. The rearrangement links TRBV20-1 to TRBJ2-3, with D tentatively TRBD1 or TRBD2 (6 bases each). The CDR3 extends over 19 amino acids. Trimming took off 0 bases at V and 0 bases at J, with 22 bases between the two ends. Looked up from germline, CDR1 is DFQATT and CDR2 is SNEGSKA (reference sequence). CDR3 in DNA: TGCAGTGCTAGAGATCTTAGGGGGGCCCCCTTAGGGAGCACAGATACGCAGTATTTT. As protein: CSARDLRGAPLGSTDTQYF.

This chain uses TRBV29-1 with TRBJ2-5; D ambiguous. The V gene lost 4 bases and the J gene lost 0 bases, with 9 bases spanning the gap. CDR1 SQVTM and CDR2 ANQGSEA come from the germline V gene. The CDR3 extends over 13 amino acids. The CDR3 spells CSVGTAYQETQYF. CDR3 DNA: TGCAGCGTTGGGACCGCGTACCAAGAGACCCAGTACTTC.